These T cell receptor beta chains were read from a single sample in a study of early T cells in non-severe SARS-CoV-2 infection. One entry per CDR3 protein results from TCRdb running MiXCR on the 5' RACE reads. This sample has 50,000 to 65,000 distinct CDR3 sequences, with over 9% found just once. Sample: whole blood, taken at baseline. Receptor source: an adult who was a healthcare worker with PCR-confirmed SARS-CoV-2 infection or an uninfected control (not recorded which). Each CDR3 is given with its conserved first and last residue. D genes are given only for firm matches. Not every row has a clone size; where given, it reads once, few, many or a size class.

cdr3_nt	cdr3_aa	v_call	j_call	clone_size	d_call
TGTGCCTGGAGTGTGGGGGGGTCCGAGCAGTACTTC	CAWSVGGSEQYF	TRBV30	TRBJ2-7	many	TRBD2
TGCAGCCTCCGAGGGGTTTCGGGGACCCCGACCGGCAATGAGCAGTTCTTC	CSLRGVSGTPTGNEQFF	TRBV29-1	TRBJ2-1	many	-
TGTGCCAGCAGCTTTCGGCTTTGGAGACCAGCCGGGGAGCTGTTTTTT	CASSFRLWRPAGELFF	TRBV5-6	TRBJ2-2	few	-
TGCAGCGTTGAAACGGAGCCTGACCTCTACACAGATACGCAGTATTTT	CSVETEPDLYTDTQYF	TRBV29-1	TRBJ2-3	many	-
TGCGCCAGCAGCCAAGCCCCTACTACGGGGGCTACGCCCTACGAGCAGTACTTC	CASSQAPTTGATPYEQYF	TRBV4-3	TRBJ2-7	-	-
TGTGCCAGCAGCCGTGATGCGGGGGAGGCAGATACGCAGTATTTT	CASSRDAGEADTQYF	TRBV7-9	TRBJ2-3	-	TRBD2
TGTGCCAGCAGTGTACAAGAGACCCAGTACTTC	CASSVQETQYF	TRBV28	TRBJ2-5	-	-
TGTGCCAGCAGCCAGGGCACTGAAGCTTTCTTT	CASSQGTEAFF	TRBV12-3/TRBV12-4	TRBJ1-1	few	-
TGTGCCAGCAGTGCAGAATTAGGGGGCCGGTCACCCCTCCACTTT	CASSAELGGRSPLHF	TRBV6-4	TRBJ1-6	many	TRBD1
TGTGCCTCTAGTGGGGGTGTGGGCAATCAGCCCCAGCATTTT	CASSGGVGNQPQHF	TRBV6-6	TRBJ1-5	few	-
TGTGCCAGCGCGGAGCGGGGGGGCCAAGAGACCCAGTACTTC	CASAERGGQETQYF	TRBV6-5	TRBJ2-5	many	TRBD2
TGCAGTGCTAGTAGTTTTGGGGGGGCCACAATTGGCGATGAGCAGTTCTTC	CSASSFGGATIGDEQFF	TRBV20-1	TRBJ2-1	many	-
TGTGCCAGCAGTAGAACAGGGTCGCGCGGCTACACCTTC	CASSRTGSRGYTF	TRBV7-2	TRBJ1-2	many	-
TGTGCCAGCAGCTTAGATCCGGCTAGGAGCTACGAGCAGTACTTC	CASSLDPARSYEQYF	TRBV11-2	TRBJ2-7	-	-
TGTGCCTGCCGTTGGACTAGCGGCACCGGGGAGCTGTTTTTT	CACRWTSGTGELFF	TRBV30	TRBJ2-2	-	TRBD2
TGTGCCGGACAGGGGAGAGGGGCCTACGAGCAGTACTTC	CAGQGRGAYEQYF	TRBV30	TRBJ2-7	-	TRBD1
TGCAGTGCCAGTCCCGGGACAGGGGTTGGGACTGAAGCTTTCTTT	CSASPGTGVGTEAFF	TRBV20-1	TRBJ1-1	-	TRBD1
TGTGCCAGTAGTCCCGGAGTTGGGCGATACTCCTACAATGAGCAGTTCTTC	CASSPGVGRYSYNEQFF	TRBV19	TRBJ2-1	-	-
TGTGCTAGTGGTTTTGGGACAGGGATGTCCTACGAGCAGTACTTC	CASGFGTGMSYEQYF	TRBV12-5	TRBJ2-7	-	TRBD1
TGTGCCAGCAGTTTAGGACAGGGGCAGTCAGATACGCAGTATTTT	CASSLGQGQSDTQYF	TRBV12-3/TRBV12-4	TRBJ2-3	many	TRBD1
TGTGCCAGCAGCTCCGGGGACTCTGAGGGGACTAATGAAAAACTGTTTTTT	CASSSGDSEGTNEKLFF	TRBV7-6	TRBJ1-4	-	-
TGTGCCTGGAATGAGAACCGCCGGGACACCATATATTTT	CAWNENRRDTIYF	TRBV30	TRBJ1-3	few	-
TGTGCCAGCAGCCCATTGGGGGGTAGGACAGCCCAGTTCTTC	CASSPLGGRTAQFF	TRBV7-2	TRBJ2-1	few	-
TGTGCCAGCAGTTTACGGGTCTCTGGAAACACCATATATTTT	CASSLRVSGNTIYF	TRBV12-3/TRBV12-4	TRBJ1-3	-	-
TGTGCCAGCAGCGTAGGACAGGGGTACACCGGGGAGCTGTTTTTT	CASSVGQGYTGELFF	TRBV11-1	TRBJ2-2	-	TRBD1
TGTGCCAGCAACCCAACAGGGGGCTCTGAAGCTTTCTTT	CASNPTGGSEAFF	TRBV6-5	TRBJ1-1	-	TRBD1
TGTGCCTGGAGAGCCCGGACCCCCGGTCGAACCGGGGAGCTGTTTTTT	CAWRARTPGRTGELFF	TRBV30	TRBJ2-2	few	-
TGTGCCAGCACCCCCGAGTGGGGGAACGGCAACTCTGGGGCCAACGTCCTGACTTTC	CASTPEWGNGNSGANVLTF	TRBV12-3/TRBV12-4	TRBJ2-6	few	-
TGTGCCAGCACCCTCCCGGGCCTGGGCTACACCTTC	CASTLPGLGYTF	TRBV7-9	TRBJ1-2	few	-
TGTGCCAGCAGTTCGCCCCACTCGGGGGGGAAAGAGACCCAGTACTTC	CASSSPHSGGKETQYF	TRBV6-5	TRBJ2-5	-	TRBD2
TGCGCCAGCAGTGATGGTTCAGGGGGCCACGAGCAGTACTTC	CASSDGSGGHEQYF	TRBV10-1	TRBJ2-7	many	TRBD1
TGTGCCACCACGTGGGTGCGGACGTCTTCGAATACGCAGTATTTT	CATTWVRTSSNTQYF	TRBV11-2	TRBJ2-3	-	-
TGTGCCAGCAGCAACAGGGGCTCCTCAAACTATGGCTACACCTTC	CASSNRGSSNYGYTF	TRBV9	TRBJ1-2	many	TRBD1
TGCGCCAGCAATCGTGGACTGAGCTATGGCTACACCTTC	CASNRGLSYGYTF	TRBV5-1	TRBJ1-2	-	-
TGCAGTGCTAGAGATCGCTGGGACCACACCATATATTTT	CSARDRWDHTIYF	TRBV20-1	TRBJ1-3	few	-
TGTGCCAGCAGCTTTGGACGGGAGCTGTTTTTT	CASSFGRELFF	TRBV5-6	TRBJ2-2	few	-
TGTGCCTGGAGTGAATTGAAGGGCGCAGATACGCAGTATTTT	CAWSELKGADTQYF	TRBV30	TRBJ2-3	many	-
TGTGCCAGCAGCCGCAGGGGCCCAACAGGGTTCGAGCAGTACTTC	CASSRRGPTGFEQYF	TRBV7-2	TRBJ2-7	-	-
TGTGCCAGCAGCTTCCGGGACGGCCCTAACTATGGCTACACCTTC	CASSFRDGPNYGYTF	TRBV7-9	TRBJ1-2	few	-
TGTGCCAGCAGCTTAGTCCCTGAGCAGTTCTTC	CASSLVPEQFF	TRBV7-9	TRBJ2-1	many	-
TGTGCCAGCAGCTTAAGGACATCTATCACAGATACGCAGTATTTT	CASSLRTSITDTQYF	TRBV7-6	TRBJ2-3	many	-
TGTGCCAGCAGTTCACCAACGGGGATACGAACCGGGGAGCTGTTTTTT	CASSSPTGIRTGELFF	TRBV6-6	TRBJ2-2	many	-
TGCAGCGTTGAAAAGGGGGGCGGCTACACCTTC	CSVEKGGGYTF	TRBV29-1	TRBJ1-2	-	-
TGCAGCGCTGGACATTTAATGAACACTGAAGCTTTCTTT	CSAGHLMNTEAFF	TRBV29-1	TRBJ1-1	many	-
TGTGCCAGCAGTTTGAACGGAGAGACTCAGCCCCAGCATTTT	CASSLNGETQPQHF	TRBV12-3/TRBV12-4	TRBJ1-5	-	-